This T cell receptor beta chain appears in the sequencing data of a study of blood T cell repertoires in COVID-19. Study at large: Collection of acute and convalescent COVID-19 samples took place in the United States, Italy and Spain. T cells, B-cell-depleted T cells, or PBMCs provided the cDNA or gDNA that served as material.

Enrolment of Seattle patients took place during active infection, and they were followed longitudinally. Under the authors' procedure: Estimated nucleated cell counts came from reference gene primer amplification. Some clones are missing from TCRdb's copy, which holds only in-frame ones; the method was immunoSEQ multiplex PCR. The DNA gave D and trimming, while V, J and clone size come from that table. The sample yields some 290,000 clones, 90% seen once. V gave up 4 bases and J gave up 4 bases, with 17 bases separating them. Per the germline V gene, CDR1 is SGDLS and CDR2 is YYNGEE. CDR3 length: 15 residues.

The clonotype originates from a woman in her thirties or forties with COVID-19, enrolled during active disease. Sequencing was done on a sample of peripheral blood. The genes are TRBV9 and TRBJ1-1; maybe TRBD1 (6 bases). The chain's CDR3 is CASSPQQGGGTEAFF. CDR3 sequence (DNA): TGTGCCAGCAGCCCTCAACAGGGTGGGGGCACTGAAGCTTTCTTT.